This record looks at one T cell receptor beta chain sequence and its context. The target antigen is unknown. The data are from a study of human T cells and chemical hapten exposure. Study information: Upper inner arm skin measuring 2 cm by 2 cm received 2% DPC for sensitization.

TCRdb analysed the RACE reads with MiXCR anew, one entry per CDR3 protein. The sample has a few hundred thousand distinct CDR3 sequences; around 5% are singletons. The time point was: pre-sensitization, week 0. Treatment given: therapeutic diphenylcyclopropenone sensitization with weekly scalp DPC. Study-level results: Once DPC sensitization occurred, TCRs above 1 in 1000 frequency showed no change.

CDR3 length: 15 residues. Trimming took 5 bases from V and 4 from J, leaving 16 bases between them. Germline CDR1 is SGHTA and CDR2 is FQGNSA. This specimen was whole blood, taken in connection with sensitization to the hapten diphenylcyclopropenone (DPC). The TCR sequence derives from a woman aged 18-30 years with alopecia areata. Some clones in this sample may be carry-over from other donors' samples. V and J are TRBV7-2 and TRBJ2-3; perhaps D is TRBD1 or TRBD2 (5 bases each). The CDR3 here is CASSLRDLGADTQYF. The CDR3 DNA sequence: TGTGCCAGCAGCCTCCGGGACCTGGGGGCAGATACGCAGTATTTT.